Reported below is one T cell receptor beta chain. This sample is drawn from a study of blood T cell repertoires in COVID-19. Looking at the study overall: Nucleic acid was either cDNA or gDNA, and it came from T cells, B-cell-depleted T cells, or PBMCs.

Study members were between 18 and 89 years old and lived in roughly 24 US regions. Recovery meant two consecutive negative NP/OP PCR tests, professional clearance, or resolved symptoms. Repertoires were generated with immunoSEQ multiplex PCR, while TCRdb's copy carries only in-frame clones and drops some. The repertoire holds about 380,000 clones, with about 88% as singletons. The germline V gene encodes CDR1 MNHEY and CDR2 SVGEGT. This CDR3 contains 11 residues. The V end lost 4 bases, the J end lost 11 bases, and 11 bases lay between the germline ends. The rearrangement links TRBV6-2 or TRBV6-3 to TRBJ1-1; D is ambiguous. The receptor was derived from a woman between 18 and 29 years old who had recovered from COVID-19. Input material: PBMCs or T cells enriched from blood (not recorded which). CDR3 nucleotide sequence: TGTGCCAGCAGTTCCTCCTCTTTGGCTTTCTTT. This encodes CASSSSSLAFF.